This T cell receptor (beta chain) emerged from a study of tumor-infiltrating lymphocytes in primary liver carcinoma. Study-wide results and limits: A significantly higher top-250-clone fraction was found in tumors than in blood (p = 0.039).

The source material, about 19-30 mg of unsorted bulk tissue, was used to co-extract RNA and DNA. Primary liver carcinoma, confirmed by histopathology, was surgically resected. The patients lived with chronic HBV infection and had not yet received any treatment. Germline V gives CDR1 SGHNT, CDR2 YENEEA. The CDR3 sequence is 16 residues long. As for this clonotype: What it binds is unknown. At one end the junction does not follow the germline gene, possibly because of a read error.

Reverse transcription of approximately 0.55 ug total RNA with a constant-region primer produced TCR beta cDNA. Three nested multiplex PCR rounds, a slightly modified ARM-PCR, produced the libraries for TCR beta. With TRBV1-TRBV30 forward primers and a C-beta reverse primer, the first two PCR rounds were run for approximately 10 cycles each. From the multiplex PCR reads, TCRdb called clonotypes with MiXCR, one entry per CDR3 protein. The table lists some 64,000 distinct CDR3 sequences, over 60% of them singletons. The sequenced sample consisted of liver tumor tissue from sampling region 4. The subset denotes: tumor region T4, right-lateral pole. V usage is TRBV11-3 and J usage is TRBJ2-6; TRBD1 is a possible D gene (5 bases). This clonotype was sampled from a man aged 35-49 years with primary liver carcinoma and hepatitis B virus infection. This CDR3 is CPSSSTAQSGANVLTF. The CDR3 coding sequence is TGTCCCAGTAGTTCGACAGCACAGTCTGGGGCCAACGTCCTGACTTTC. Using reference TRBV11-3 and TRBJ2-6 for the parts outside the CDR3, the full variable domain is EAGVVQSPRYKIIEKKQPVAFWCNPISGHNTLYWYLQNLGQGPELLIRYENEEAVDDSQLPKDRFSAERLKGVDSTLKIQPAELGDSAVYLCPSSSTAQSGANVLTFGAGSRLTVL.